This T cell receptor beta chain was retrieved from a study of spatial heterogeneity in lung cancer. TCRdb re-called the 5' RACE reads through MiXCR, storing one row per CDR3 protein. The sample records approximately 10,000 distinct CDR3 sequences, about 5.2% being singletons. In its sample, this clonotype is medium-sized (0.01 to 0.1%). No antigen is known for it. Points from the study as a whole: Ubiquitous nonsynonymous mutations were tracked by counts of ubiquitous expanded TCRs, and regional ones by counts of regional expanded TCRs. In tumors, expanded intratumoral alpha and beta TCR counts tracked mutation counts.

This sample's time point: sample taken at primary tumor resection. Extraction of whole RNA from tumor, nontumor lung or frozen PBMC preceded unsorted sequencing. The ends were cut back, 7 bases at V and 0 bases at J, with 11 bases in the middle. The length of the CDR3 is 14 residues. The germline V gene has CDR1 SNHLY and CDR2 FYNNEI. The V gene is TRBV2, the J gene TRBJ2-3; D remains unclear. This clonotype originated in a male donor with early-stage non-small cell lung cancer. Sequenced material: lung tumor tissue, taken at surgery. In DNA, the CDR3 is TGTGCCAGCAAGATCGGCGGTAGCACAGATACGCAGTATTTT. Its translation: CASKIGGSTDTQYF.